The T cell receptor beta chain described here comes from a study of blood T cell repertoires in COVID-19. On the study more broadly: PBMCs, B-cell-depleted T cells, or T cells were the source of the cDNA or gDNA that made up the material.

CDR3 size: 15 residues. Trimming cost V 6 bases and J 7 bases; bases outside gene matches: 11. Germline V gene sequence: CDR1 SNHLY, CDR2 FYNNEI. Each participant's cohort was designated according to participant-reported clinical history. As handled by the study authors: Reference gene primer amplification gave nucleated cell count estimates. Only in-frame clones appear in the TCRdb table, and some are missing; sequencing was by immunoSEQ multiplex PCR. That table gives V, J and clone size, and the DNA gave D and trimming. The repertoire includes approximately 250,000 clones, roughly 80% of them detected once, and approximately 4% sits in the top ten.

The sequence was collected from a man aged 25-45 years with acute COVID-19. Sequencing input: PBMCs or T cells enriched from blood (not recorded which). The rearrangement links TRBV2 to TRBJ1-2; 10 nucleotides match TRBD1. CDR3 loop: CASRDPGQGRGGYTF. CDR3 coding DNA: TGTGCCAGCAGGGACCCGGGACAGGGGCGAGGTGGCTACACCTTC.